These 30 T cell receptor beta chains share one sample of origin, sequenced in a study of CD8+ T cells in alopecia areata (dated by TCRdb to the late 2010s). What this sample's time point label stands for: 20 to 30 weeks on oral tofacitinib. Taken with the paper, the label for treatment or condition translates to: oral pan-JAK inhibitor, 5-10 mg twice daily. Library method: the immunoSEQ multiplex PCR assay. RNA was extracted from all samples and reverse transcribed into cDNA, which served as template for TCR sequencing. Not all clones reach the TCRdb copy of this immuneACCESS table, which keeps in-frame sequences only. Checked studies attribute under half of the gap to unresolved V genes and leave the rest unexplained. Across this sample there are 190,000 or so clones, with roughly 60% seen only once. Together, the top ten hold 5.5% of the sample. The sample in question was CD4+ T cells sorted from blood, obtained at week 24, from a patient treated with tofacitinib. Source of these receptors: a human donor with alopecia areata.

The genes are TRBV2 and TRBJ2-7; 7 bases match TRBD1. The V gene end was trimmed by 6 bases and the J gene end by 3 bases; junction bases not matched to a gene: 11. The CDR3 loop spans 15 amino acids. Germline values: CDR1 SNHLY, CDR2 FYNNEI. In nucleotides, the CDR3 is TGTGCCAGCAGGGTACAGGGGTGGGCATACTACGAGCAGTACTTC. This translates into CASRVQGWAYYEQYF. Drawing the rest from reference TRBV2 and TRBJ2-7, the complete variable domain is EPEVTQTPSHQVTQMGQEVILRCVPISNHLYFYWYRQILGQKVEFLVSFYNNEISEKSEIFDDQFSVERPDGSNFTLKIRSTKLEDSAMYFCASRVQGWAYYEQYFGPGTRLTVT.

In regard to this clone: This sample also contains other DNA sequences that code for the same CDR3. V usage is TRBV5-1 and J usage is TRBJ2-5; D unclear. Trimming stripped 0 bases from V and 5 bases from J, with 8 bases between. Germline V lookup: CDR1 SGHRS, CDR2 YFSETQ. This CDR3 is 13 amino acids long. The DNA for the CDR3 is TGCGCCAGCAGCTTGGCCTTGGGGGAGACCCAGTACTTC. Translated: CASSLALGETQYF.

This clone was counted between two and nine times. The chain recombines TRBV2 with TRBJ2-7; TRBD2 matches at 9 bases. The ends lost 6 bases at V and 0 bases at J; junction bases unmatched: 9. The germline gives CDR1 SNHLY, CDR2 FYNNEI. The CDR3 covers 16 residues. CDR3 sequence (DNA): TGTGCCAGCAGAGTTAATAGCGGGGGTGCCTCCTACGAGCAGTACTTC. This translates into CASRVNSGGASYEQYF.

This clone was found a few times. The chain uses TRBV4-3 and TRBJ2-7; D could derive from TRBD1 or TRBD2 (5 bases each). Germline CDR1 is LGHNA and CDR2 is YSLEER. The ends were cut back, 0 bases at V and 4 bases at J, with 16 bases in the middle. This CDR3 comprises 16 residues. This CDR3 reads CASSQDIRAGGYEQYF. In DNA form, the CDR3 reads TGCGCCAGCAGCCAAGATATCAGGGCGGGTGGGTACGAGCAGTACTTC.

CDR3: CASGTGTGRTDTQYF. In DNA, the CDR3 is TGCGCCAGCGGGACTGGGACAGGGCGCACAGATACGCAGTATTTT. The J gene is TRBJ2-3, the V gene TRBV4-3; 9 nucleotides line up with TRBD1. Germline-derived CDR1 and CDR2 are LGHNA and YSLEER. V shed 8 bases and J 1 base; nucleotides not matched to a gene: 7. There are 15 residues in the CDR3.

The table lists this clone with a count of one. The chain carries TRBV29-1 and TRBJ2-5; TRBD1 matches 8 bases. Germline-derived CDR1 and CDR2 are SQVTM and ANQGSEA. Trimming cost V 7 bases and J 4 bases; bases outside gene matches: 8. The CDR3 spans 13 residues. DNA of the CDR3: TGCAGCGCCTCTCGACAGGGGATAGAGACCCAGTACTTC. Its protein is CSASRQGIETQYF.

The rearrangement joins TRBV10-3 to TRBJ1-1; 9 positions match TRBD1. This CDR3 contains 16 residues. Germline V gene lookup returns CDR1 ENHRY and CDR2 SYGVKD. Germline trimming cut 6 bases from V and 4 bases from J; bases unmatched to any gene: 12. Written as DNA, the CDR3 is TGTGCCATCAGGGGGACAGGGCAAAGTGGATCCACTGAAGCTTTCTTT. Protein sequence: CAIRGTGQSGSTEAFF.

The chain has TRBV27 and TRBJ1-5; the D is unclear. Germline assignment: CDR1 MNHEY and CDR2 SMNVEV (reference sequence). CDR3 size: 14 residues. Between the trimmed V and J ends, which lost 4 bases and 2 bases, there was a span of 9 bases. The CDR3 DNA reads TGTGCCAGCAGTTCCCTCTCGGGCAATCAGCCCCAGCATTTT. Translation: CASSSLSGNQPQHF.

This clone was counted between two and nine times. This rearrangement joins TRBV23-1 to TRBJ1-5; 8 bases match TRBD1. TRBV23-1 falls under the ORF class, with uncertain function. The V and J ends lost 6 bases and 5 bases, in that order; junction bases with no gene match: 6. CDR3 length: 14 residues. CDR3 region: CASRPTGVDQPQHF. Written as DNA, the CDR3 is TGCGCCAGCAGGCCGACAGGGGTAGATCAGCCCCAGCATTTT.

Note on this clone: The germline gene is not matched at one end of the junction; a read error may be the cause. This chain links TRBV2 with TRBJ2-7; D not certain. The germline V gene has CDR1 SNHLY and CDR2 FYNNEI. There are 13 residues in the CDR3. The CDR3 sequence is CASGDSGTYEQYF. The CDR3 DNA follows: TGTGCCAGCGGTGATAGTGGAACCTACGAGCAGTACTTC.

The chain couples TRBV7-3 to TRBJ2-1; 7 bases agree with TRBD2. The J segment lost 6 bases and the V segment lost 5 bases, leaving 7 bases of the junction unmatched. The CDR3 sequence is 14 residues long. Germline V CDR1 and CDR2: SGHTA, FQGTGA. This chain's CDR3 is CASSLERGGNEQFF. CDR3 sequence (DNA): TGTGCCAGCAGCCTGGAGCGGGGAGGCAATGAGCAGTTCTTC.

This clone was seen a handful of times. The gene calls are TRBV29-1 and TRBJ2-3; a weak D match, TRBD2 (5 bases). Germline-derived CDR1 and CDR2 are SQVTM and ANQGSEA. Trimming shortened V by 0 bases and J by 3 bases, and 10 bases separated the two germline ends. This CDR3 has 14 amino acids. The CDR3 here is CSVEERGRTDTQYF. The DNA of the CDR3 is TGCAGCGTTGAAGAACGGGGTAGGACAGATACGCAGTATTTT.

V is TRBV9 and J is TRBJ2-3; no clear D gene. The germline V gene has CDR1 SGDLS and CDR2 YYNGEE. V was pared by 1 base and J by 2 bases, with 8 bases between. The CDR3 runs 14 residues. CDR3 region: CASSVHQNTDTQYF. Here the CDR3 DNA reads TGTGCCAGCAGCGTACACCAAAACACAGATACGCAGTATTTT.

The chain is built from TRBV4-1 and TRBJ2-1, with D perhaps matching TRBD2 (6 bases). Germline assignment: CDR1 MGHRA and CDR2 YSYEKL. There are 15 residues in the CDR3. V dropped 3 bases and J dropped 7 bases, with 16 bases sitting between them. Written as DNA, the CDR3 is TGCGCCAGCAGCCAGGGTTGGTCGGAGGGGAATGAGCAGTTCTTC. Residues: CASSQGWSEGNEQFF.

The chain links TRBV7-3 to TRBJ1-1; 7 nucleotides agree with TRBD1. The germline V gene encodes CDR1 SGHTA and CDR2 FQGTGA. This CDR3 region has 14 residues. J was trimmed by 11 bases and V by 5 bases; bases with no gene match: 14. CDR3 residues: CASSPGQMDRRAFF. The DNA for the CDR3 is TGTGCCAGCAGCCCCGGGCAAATGGACAGGAGGGCTTTCTTT.

The chain combines TRBV29-1 with TRBJ1-4; D may be TRBD1 (6 bases). This CDR3 contains 15 residues. In germline, CDR1 is SQVTM, CDR2 ANQGSEA. V was trimmed by 0 bases and J by 5 bases, leaving 13 bases between them. CDR3 loop: CSVEDRGRGNEKLFF. The CDR3 bases are TGCAGCGTTGAAGATAGGGGCAGGGGAAATGAAAAACTGTTTTTT.

This clone was seen a few times. The V call is TRBV4-1, the J call TRBJ1-4, with a possible D match to TRBD1 (6 bases). The CDR3 is made up of 14 amino acids. In germline, CDR1 is MGHRA, CDR2 YSYEKL. The germline V and J ends were trimmed by 3 bases and 5 bases, with 10 bases remaining between them. This chain's CDR3 is CASSQLQGNEKLFF. DNA for the CDR3: TGCGCCAGCAGCCAGCTACAGGGAAATGAAAAACTGTTTTTT.

This clone was seen a single time. V usage is TRBV6-5 and J usage is TRBJ2-1; D remains ambiguous. V lost 4 bases and J 7 bases, leaving 5 bases between the germline ends. The CDR3 totals 11 residues. Germline CDR1 and CDR2: MNHEY and SVGAGI. The CDR3 sequence is CASSFLNEQFF. CDR3 nucleotides: TGTGCCAGCAGTTTTTTAAATGAGCAGTTCTTC.

This chain joins TRBV4-1 and TRBJ1-1, with D hard to call. Germline lookup yields CDR1 MGHRA and CDR2 YSYEKL. The V and J ends lost 3 bases and 0 bases respectively, with 8 bases between them. The CDR3 contains 14 residues. The DNA of the CDR3 is TGCGCCAGCAGCCATCTGGGGATGAACACTGAAGCTTTCTTT. Protein product: CASSHLGMNTEAFF.

The rearrangement links TRBV7-2 to TRBJ2-7; TRBD1 or TRBD2 may be the D gene (5 bases each). V lost 1 base and J 1 base, leaving 14 bases between the germline ends. There are 16 residues in the CDR3. Germline V gene sequence: CDR1 SGHTA, CDR2 FQGNSA. In DNA, the CDR3 is TGTGCCAGCAGCTTAGTTCCGGGGCGTATTTCCTACGAGCAGTACTTC. Amino acids: CASSLVPGRISYEQYF. The entire variable domain, with the rest obtained from reference TRBV7-2 and TRBJ2-7, is as follows: GAGVSQSPSNKVTEKGKDVELRCDPISGHTALYWYRQSLGQGLEFLIYFQGNSAPDKSGLPSDRFSAERTGGSVSTLTIQRTQQEDSAVYLCASSLVPGRISYEQYFGPGTRLTVT.

This clone was counted a few times. The chain carries TRBV11-3 and TRBJ1-4; D uncertain. CDR1 is SGHNT, CDR2 YENEEA, per germline. Trimming pared 3 bases from V and 0 bases from J, leaving 8 bases between. This CDR3 contains 15 residues. The CDR3 is CASSLTAATNEKLFF. CDR3 DNA: TGTGCCAGCAGCTTGACCGCTGCAACTAATGAAAAACTGTTTTTT.

This chain connects TRBV25-1 to TRBJ2-1; D call uncertain. Trimming cost V 1 base and J 7 bases, with 8 bases left between them. Germline CDR1 is MGHDK and CDR2 is SYGVNS. The CDR3 loop spans 13 amino acids. The CDR3 bases are TGTGCCAGCAGTGAATTGGGCCTTAATGAGCAGTTCTTC. Protein sequence: CASSELGLNEQFF.

The chain links TRBV7-3 to TRBJ1-1; D is unclear. This CDR3 is 13 amino acids long. Germline-derived CDR1 and CDR2 are SGHTA and FQGTGA. The ends were cut back, 3 bases at V and 1 base at J, with 6 bases in the middle. This CDR3 reads CASSFGANTEAFF. The CDR3 DNA reads TGTGCCAGCAGCTTTGGAGCGAACACTGAAGCTTTCTTT.

This clone was found a few times. The chain uses TRBV6-6 and TRBJ1-4, with D uncertain. Germline loops: CDR1 MNHNY, CDR2 SVGAGI (reference sequence). CDR3 size: 14 residues. V gave up 6 bases and J gave up 10 bases, with 18 bases separating them. In nucleotides, the CDR3 is TGTGCCAGCAGCCCCCCAGGCCGTTGGGTAAAACTGTTTTTT. The encoded protein is CASSPPGRWVKLFF.

The chain carries TRBV10-3 and TRBJ2-5; 8 bases are shared with TRBD2. Germline V CDR1 and CDR2: ENHRY, SYGVKD. Trimming at V came to 4 bases and at J to 2 bases, leaving 3 bases not matched to a gene. There are 14 residues in the CDR3. CDR3 DNA: TGTGCCATCAGTGCCCGGGAGGGGCAAGAGACCCAGTACTTC. As protein: CAISAREGQETQYF.

A word on this clone: Within the sample, other DNA sequences also encode this same CDR3. V and J are TRBV29-1 and TRBJ2-3; D is ambiguous. V was trimmed by 4 bases and J by 0 bases, leaving 8 bases between them. CDR3 length: 13 amino acids. Germline values: CDR1 SQVTM, CDR2 ANQGSEA. The CDR3 DNA follows: TGCAGCGTTGTCGTGGAAAGCACAGATACGCAGTATTTT. Residues: CSVVVESTDTQYF.

The sample holds a few counts of this clone. This rearrangement joins TRBV4-1 to TRBJ2-7, with 7 bases fitting TRBD2. V lost 3 bases, J lost 3 bases, and 11 bases stayed unmatched. There are 16 residues in the CDR3. CDR1 and CDR2 from the germline V gene are MGHRA and YSYEKL. The CDR3 region is CASSQGHTGTNYEQYF. The CDR3, as DNA: TGCGCCAGCAGCCAGGGCCATACTGGGACTAACTACGAGCAGTACTTC.

This chain uses TRBV4-2 with TRBJ1-4; possibly TRBD1 for D (6 bases). CDR1 is LGHNA and CDR2 is YNFKEQ in the germline V gene. The V end lost 1 base, the J end lost 6 bases, and 15 bases lay between the germline ends. This CDR3 region has 16 residues. In DNA form, the CDR3 reads TGTGCCAGCAGCCAAGGGAACAGGGTACGGGATGAAAAACTGTTTTTT. This translates into CASSQGNRVRDEKLFF.

The chain employs TRBV28 and TRBJ2-5; TRBD2 matches 8 bases. Trimming took 6 bases from V and 5 from J; bases not matched to a gene: 8. CDR1 is MDHEN, CDR2 SYDVKM, per germline. This CDR3 comprises 14 residues. The CDR3: CASSRGGARETQYF. In DNA, the CDR3 is TGTGCCAGCAGCCGGGGGGGGGCTCGGGAGACCCAGTACTTC. The whole variable domain, remainder taken from reference TRBV28 and TRBJ2-5, is DVKVTQSSRYLVKRTGEKVFLECVQDMDHENMFWYRQDPGLGLRLIYFSYDVKMKEKGDIPEGYSVSREKKERFSLILESASTNQTSMYLCASSRGGARETQYFGPGTRLLVL.

The CDR3, as DNA: TGTGCCAGCAGCGCGGGGCTCTTAGGAGAAAAACTGTTTTTT. This codes for CASSAGLLGEKLFF. The V call is TRBV7-2, the J call TRBJ1-4; D is perhaps TRBD1 (5 bases). Germline CDR1 is SGHTA and CDR2 is FQGNSA. The CDR3 length is 14 residues. V was clipped by 5 bases and J by 8 bases, with 15 bases between them.